This passage covers 2 T cell receptor beta chains from one sample sequenced in a study of cytomegalovirus exposure and HLA in healthy donors. The PCR employed 60 Vbeta primers together with 13 Jbeta primers. The data were produced by immunoSEQ multiplex PCR, yet TCRdb's version contains in-frame clones alone and is incomplete. Found here are about 140,000 clones, roughly three quarters of them singletons; the top ten hold about 3.8%. Sequencing was carried out using PBMCs. Receptor source: a man aged 18 to 29 in good health and CMV-seronegative.

The chain links TRBV2 to TRBJ1-5; D is uncertain. The CDR3 extends over 13 amino acids. V was shortened by 7 bases and J by 0 bases, with 7 bases between the two germline ends. The V gene's germline CDR1 is SNHLY and CDR2 FYNNEI. CDR3 amino acids: CASKSLSNQPQHF. The CDR3 DNA follows: TGTGCCAGCAAGAGCCTTAGCAATCAGCCCCAGCATTTT. The entire variable domain, with the rest obtained from reference TRBV2 and TRBJ1-5, is as follows: EPEVTQTPSHQVTQMGQEVILRCVPISNHLYFYWYRQILGQKVEFLVSFYNNEISEKSEIFDDQFSVERPDGSNFTLKIRSTKLEDSAMYFCASKSLSNQPQHFGDGTRLSIL.

This clone was recorded a few times. The chain combines TRBV18 with TRBJ2-7, with D perhaps matching TRBD2 (5 bases). CDR1 and CDR2 (germline): KGHSH, LQKENI. V lost 5 bases and J lost 0, with 14 bases in between. The CDR3 is 15 amino acids. This chain's CDR3 is CASSLRTGSSYEQYF. CDR3 DNA sequence: TGTGCCAGCTCATTACGGACGGGGAGCTCCTACGAGCAGTACTTC.